This T cell receptor (beta chain) was observed in a study of cytomegalovirus exposure and HLA in healthy donors. The germline CDR1 and CDR2 sequences are SGHRS and YFSETQ. V lost 3 bases to trimming and J lost 3 bases; unmatched junction nucleotides: 9. The CDR3 spans 16 residues. Study observations and caveats: About 87% or about 30% of the time was how often most TCR beta V segments were productive, according to an earlier analysis. The records held CMV serostatus as the only immune exposure information.

Worth noting for this clone: Its antigen remains unidentified.

The study ran its PCR with 60 Vbeta and 13 Jbeta primers. Generated by immunoSEQ multiplex PCR, the TCRdb table keeps only in-frame clones and is missing some. The table has some 200,000 clones, roughly 70% seen once. The sample was PBMCs. This chain joins TRBV5-1 and TRBJ1-1; TRBD1 matches 9 bases. This clonotype was sampled from a man aged 35-49 years in good health and CMV-seropositive. The CDR3 is CASSSPDRGRDTEAFF. The CDR3 DNA reads as TGCGCCAGCAGCTCCCCGGACAGGGGTAGGGACACTGAAGCTTTCTTT.